In this sample, the clone carrying this T cell receptor beta chain turned up a few times. This entry comes from a study of blood T cell repertoires in COVID-19. Whole-study context: Samples representing acute and convalescent COVID-19 were sourced from the United States, Italy and Spain. In each case, the material was cDNA or gDNA derived from T cells, B-cell-depleted T cells, or PBMCs.

In the authors' methods: The authors estimated nucleated cell counts from reference gene primer amplification. Data came from immunoSEQ multiplex PCR; TCRdb stores just in-frame clones and leaves some out. For V, J and clone size, that table is used; D and trimming come from the DNA. The sample lists under 200,000 clones, 84% occurring once. Germline CDR1 MDHEN, CDR2 SYDVKM. V shed 6 bases, J shed 6 bases, and the junction held 13 bases outside the gene matches. This CDR3 region has 15 residues. This sequence originates from a human donor with acute or convalescent COVID-19. The donor label of this sample is uncertain. Input material: peripheral blood. V is TRBV28 and J is TRBJ1-1; 7 nucleotides line up with TRBD1. Here the CDR3 reads CASREVKQGRPEAFF. The CDR3 coding sequence is TGTGCCAGCAGGGAAGTCAAACAGGGGAGGCCTGAAGCTTTCTTT. Filled out from reference TRBV28 and TRBJ1-1, the complete variable domain reads DVKVTQSSRYLVKRTGEKVFLECVQDMDHENMFWYRQDPGLGLRLIYFSYDVKMKEKGDIPEGYSVSREKKERFSLILESASTNQTSMYLCASREVKQGRPEAFFGQGTRLTVV.